This T cell receptor (beta chain) was observed in a study of shared clonotypes between healthy human individuals. Overall study findings and caveats: Some clonotypes were shared by all four sorted-subset donors, while others were not shared. The non-shared ones had lower generation probabilities than the shared ones. Exclusively blood specimens were collected; tissue repertoires likely differ.

With respect to this clone: Its antigen is still unknown.

The data were produced by immunoSEQ multiplex PCR, yet TCRdb's version contains in-frame clones alone and is incomplete. The table lists 600,000 to 750,000 clones, roughly 88% of them singletons. The germline gives CDR1 MNHEY, CDR2 SVGAGI. Between the trimmed V and J ends, which lost 10 bases and 1 base, there was a span of 15 bases. The CDR3 runs 14 residues. The sequenced sample consisted of memory CD8+ T cells from PBMCs. Stated subset: CD45RO+ cells pooled with CCR7-negative TemRA cells. The chain has TRBV6-5 and TRBJ2-3, with a weak D call TRBD2 (5 bases). The receptor was derived from a young man in good health. Some clones in this sample may be carry-over from other donors' samples. CDR3 DNA sequence: TGTGCCACCGGGCCAGCGGTTGGCACAGATACGCAGTATTTT. It specifies CATGPAVGTDTQYF.